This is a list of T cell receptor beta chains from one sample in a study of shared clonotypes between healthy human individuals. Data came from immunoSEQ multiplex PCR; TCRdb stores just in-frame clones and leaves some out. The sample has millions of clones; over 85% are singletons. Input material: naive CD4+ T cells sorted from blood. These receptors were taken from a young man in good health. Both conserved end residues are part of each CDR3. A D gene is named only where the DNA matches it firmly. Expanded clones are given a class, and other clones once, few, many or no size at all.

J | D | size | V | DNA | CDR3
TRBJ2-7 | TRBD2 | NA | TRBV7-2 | TGTGCCAGCAGCTTACGGGGGGACTACGAGCAGTACTTC | CASSLRGDYEQYF
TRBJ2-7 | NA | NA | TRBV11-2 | TGTGCCAGCAGAAGTACGTTGGTCTTTCACTCCTACGAGCAGTACTTC | CASRSTLVFHSYEQYF
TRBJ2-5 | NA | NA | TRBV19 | TGTGCCAGTAGTATCGTTGTCACTGAGACCCAGTACTTC | CASSIVVTETQYF
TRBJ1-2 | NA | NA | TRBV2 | TGTGCCAGCAGTGAAAATGGGGCCCGCGGGGCTGGCTACACCTTC | CASSENGARGAGYTF
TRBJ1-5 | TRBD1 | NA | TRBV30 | TGTGCCTGGAGTAGGGCAGGGGGTCAGCCCCAGCATTTT | CAWSRAGGQPQHF
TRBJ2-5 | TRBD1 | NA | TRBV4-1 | TGCGCCAGCAGCCAAGAGTCCAGGGGGCTAGAGACCCAGTACTTC | CASSQESRGLETQYF
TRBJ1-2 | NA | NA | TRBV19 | TGTGCCAGTCGGACTGAAAACTATGGCTACACCTTC | CASRTENYGYTF
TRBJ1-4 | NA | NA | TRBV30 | TGTGCCTGGAGCTCCGGGGTAGATGAAAAACTGTTTTTT | CAWSSGVDEKLFF
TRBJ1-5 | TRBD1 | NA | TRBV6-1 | TGTGCCAGCAGTGAGGGACAGGAGACGAAAATCCGCTCTCATCCGCATTTT | CASSEGQETKIRSHPHF
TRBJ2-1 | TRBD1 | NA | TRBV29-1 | TGCAGCGTTGAATCCAGGGGGCTCAATGAGCAGTTCTTC | CSVESRGLNEQFF
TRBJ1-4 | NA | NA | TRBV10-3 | TGTGCCATCCGGCGAGGGGGGGATGAAAAACTGTTTTTT | CAIRRGGDEKLFF
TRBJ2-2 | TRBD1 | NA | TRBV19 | TGTGCCAGTACCCTAAGGTGGGACAGGGGGATCATGAACACCGGGGAGCTGTTTTTT | CASTLRWDRGIMNTGELFF
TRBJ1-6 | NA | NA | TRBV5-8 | TGTGCCAGCAGCAGAGATAATTCACCCCTCCACTTT | CASSRDNSPLHF
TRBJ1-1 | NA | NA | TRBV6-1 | TGTGCCAGCAGGCCGGTCACGGGGGGCACTGAAGCTTTCTTT | CASRPVTGGTEAFF
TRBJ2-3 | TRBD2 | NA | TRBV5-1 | TGCGCCAGCAGCTTGGGGCTAGCGGTTAGCACAGATACGCAGTATTTT | CASSLGLAVSTDTQYF
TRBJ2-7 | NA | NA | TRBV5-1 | TGCGCCAGCAGCTTGAGGAGTTCCTACGAGCAGTACTTC | CASSLRSSYEQYF
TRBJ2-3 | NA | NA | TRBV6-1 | TGTGCCAGCAGTGAAAACCCTTTCACAGATACGCAGTATTTT | CASSENPFTDTQYF
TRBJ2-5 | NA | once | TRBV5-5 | TGTGCCAGCAGCTTGTCGCAAGCTCAAGAGACCCAGTACTTC | CASSLSQAQETQYF
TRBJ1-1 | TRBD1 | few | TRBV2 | TGTGCCAGCAGATGGACAGGGAGCACTGAAGCTTTCTTT | CASRWTGSTEAFF
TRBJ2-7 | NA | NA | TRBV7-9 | TGTGCCAGCAGCTTAGGTTTACGGCGACAGAGCTCCTACGAGCAGTACTTC | CASSLGLRRQSSYEQYF
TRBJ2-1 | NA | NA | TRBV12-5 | TGTGCTAGTGGTTTGTCCAACAATGAGCAGTTCTTC | CASGLSNNEQFF
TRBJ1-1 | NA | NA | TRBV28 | TGTGCCAGCAGGCCCGGACGGAACACTGAAGCTTTCTTT | CASRPGRNTEAFF
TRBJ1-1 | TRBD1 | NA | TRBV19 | TGTGCCAGTAGTGGACAGGGGCTGGGGGAGACTGAAGCTTTCTTT | CASSGQGLGETEAFF
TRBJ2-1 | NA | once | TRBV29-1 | TGCAGCGTTGAAGAGATACAGGGAGGCTTCTTC | CSVEEIQGGFF
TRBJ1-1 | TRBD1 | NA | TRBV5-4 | TGTGCCAGCAGCGCGACGGGACAGGGAAGGGTGGCTTTCTTT | CASSATGQGRVAFF
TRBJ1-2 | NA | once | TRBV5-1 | TGCGCCAGCAGCTTGGGTCGGGGCGATGGCTACACCTTC | CASSLGRGDGYTF
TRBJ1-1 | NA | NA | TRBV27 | TGTGCCAGCAGTTTATCAGGGGGGAGGGGAGCTTTCTTT | CASSLSGGRGAFF
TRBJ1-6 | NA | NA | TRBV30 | TGTGCCTGGGTCCCCGACAGTCTTGTAAATTCACCCCTCCACTTT | CAWVPDSLVNSPLHF